The source of this TCR beta chain is a study of blood T cell repertoires in COVID-19. Study-level information: Collection of acute and convalescent COVID-19 samples took place in the United States, Italy and Spain. Sources were T cells, B-cell-depleted T cells, or PBMCs; the material itself was cDNA or gDNA.

Per the original data handling: Using reference gene primer amplification, nucleated cell counts were estimated. The data were produced by immunoSEQ multiplex PCR, yet TCRdb's version contains in-frame clones alone and is incomplete. The DNA gave D and trimming, while V, J and clone size come from that table. The data show roughly 100,000 clones, roughly 80% seen once. The CDR3 length is 14 residues. Trimming took off 1 base at V and 6 bases at J, with 11 bases between the two ends. Per germline, CDR1 SGHTA and CDR2 FQGNSA. Sample: peripheral blood. V and J are TRBV7-2 and TRBJ2-3, with a tentative D call TRBD1 (5 bases). The TCR originated in a human donor in a cohort sampled during active COVID-19. The CDR3 reads CASSLDRTIDTQYF. The CDR3 coding sequence is TGTGCCAGCAGCTTAGATCGGACAATCGATACGCAGTATTTT.